This TCR beta chain stems from a study of T cell responses to AZD1222 COVID-19 vaccine. Study-wide results and caveats: Spike was spanned by vaccine-associated CD4 TCRs, which were dominant at 160-218 and 743-854. Females made up more of the donors, who were largely white British, and clonal diversity may have come out too low.

Losses at the gene ends were 7 bases for V and 6 bases for J; bases not matched to a gene: 12. CDR3 length: 14 residues. CDR1 and CDR2 (germline): MDHEN, SYDVKM. A note on this clone: Its antigen is unidentified.

Generated by immunoSEQ multiplex PCR, the TCRdb table keeps only in-frame clones and is missing some. The sample has 200,000 to 250,000 clones, approximately 94% seen once. This sequence was found in an adult who received the MenACWY meningococcal vaccine as a control. This sequence joins TRBV28 and TRBJ2-7; TRBD1 aligns across 7 bases. Sample: peripheral blood, taken 28 days after the second dose of the MenACWY control vaccine. DNA for the CDR3: TGTGCCAGCACCGCCCCTGCGACAGGGTTCGAGCAGTACTTC. It encodes CASTAPATGFEQYF.